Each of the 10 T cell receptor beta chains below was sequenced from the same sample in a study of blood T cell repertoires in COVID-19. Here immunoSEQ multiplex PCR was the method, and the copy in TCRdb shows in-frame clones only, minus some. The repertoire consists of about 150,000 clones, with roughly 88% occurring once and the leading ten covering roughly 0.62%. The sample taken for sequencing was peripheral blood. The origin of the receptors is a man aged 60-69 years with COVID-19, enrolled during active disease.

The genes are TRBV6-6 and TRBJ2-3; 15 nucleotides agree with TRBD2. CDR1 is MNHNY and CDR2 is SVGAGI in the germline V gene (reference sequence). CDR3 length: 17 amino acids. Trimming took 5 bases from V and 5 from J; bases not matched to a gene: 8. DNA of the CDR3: TGTGCCAGCAGTCCCCGGACTAGCGGGGGGGGAAGAGATACGCAGTATTTT. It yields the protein CASSPRTSGGGRDTQYF.

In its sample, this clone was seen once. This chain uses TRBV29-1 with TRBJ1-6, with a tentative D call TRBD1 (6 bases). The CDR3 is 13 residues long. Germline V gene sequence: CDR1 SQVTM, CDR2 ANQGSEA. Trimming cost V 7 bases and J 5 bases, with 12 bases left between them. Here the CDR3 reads CSAMDSDNSPLHF. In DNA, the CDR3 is TGCAGCGCTATGGACAGCGATAATTCACCCCTCCACTTT.

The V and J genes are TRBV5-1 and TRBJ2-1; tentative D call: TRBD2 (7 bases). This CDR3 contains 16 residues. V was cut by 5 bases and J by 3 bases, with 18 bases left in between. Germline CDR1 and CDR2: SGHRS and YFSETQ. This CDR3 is CASREGGGGFYNEQFF. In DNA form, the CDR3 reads TGCGCCAGCAGAGAGGGGGGCGGGGGTTTCTACAATGAGCAGTTCTTC.

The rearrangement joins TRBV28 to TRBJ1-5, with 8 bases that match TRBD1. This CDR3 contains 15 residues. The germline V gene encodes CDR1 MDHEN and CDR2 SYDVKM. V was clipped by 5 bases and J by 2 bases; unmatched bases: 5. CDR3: CASSLTGAGNQPQHF. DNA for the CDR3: TGTGCCAGCAGTCTGACAGGGGCGGGCAATCAGCCCCAGCATTTT.

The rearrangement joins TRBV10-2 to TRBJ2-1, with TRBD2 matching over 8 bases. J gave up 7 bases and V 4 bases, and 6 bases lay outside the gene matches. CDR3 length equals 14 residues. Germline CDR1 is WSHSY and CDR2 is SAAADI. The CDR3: CASSGKSGGNEQFF. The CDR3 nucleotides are TGCGCCAGCAGTGGTAAAAGCGGGGGAAATGAGCAGTTCTTC.

The CDR3 spells CASSLDSGWTEAFF. CDR3 nucleotides: TGTGCCAGCAGCTTAGACTCAGGATGGACTGAAGCTTTCTTT. The chain links TRBV7-9 to TRBJ1-1; D remains unclear. The CDR3 has 14 residues. Between the trimmed V and J ends, which lost 1 base and 5 bases, there was a span of 11 bases. In germline, CDR1 is SEHNR, CDR2 FQNEAQ (reference sequence).

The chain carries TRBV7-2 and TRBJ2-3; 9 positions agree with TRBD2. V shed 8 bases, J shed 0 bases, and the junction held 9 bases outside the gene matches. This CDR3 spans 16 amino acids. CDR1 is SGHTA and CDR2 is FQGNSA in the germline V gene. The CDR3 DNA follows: TGTGCCAGCGAAAGCTGGAGCGGGGGGAGCACAGATACGCAGTATTTT. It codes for CASESWSGGSTDTQYF.

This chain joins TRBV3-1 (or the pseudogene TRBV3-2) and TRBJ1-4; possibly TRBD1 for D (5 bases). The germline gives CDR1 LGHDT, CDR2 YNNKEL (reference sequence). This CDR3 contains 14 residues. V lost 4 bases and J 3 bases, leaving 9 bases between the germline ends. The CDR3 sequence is CASSRRGSNEKLFF. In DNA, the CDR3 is TGTGCCAGCAGCCGGCGGGGGTCTAATGAAAAACTGTTTTTT.

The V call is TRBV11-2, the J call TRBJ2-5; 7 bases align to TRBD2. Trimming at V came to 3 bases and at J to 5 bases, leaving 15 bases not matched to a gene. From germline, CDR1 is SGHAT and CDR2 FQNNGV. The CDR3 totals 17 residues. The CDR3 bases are TGTGCCAGCAGCTTCATCGCGGGAGAAGAGGAGTGGGAGACCCAGTACTTC. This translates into CASSFIAGEEEWETQYF.

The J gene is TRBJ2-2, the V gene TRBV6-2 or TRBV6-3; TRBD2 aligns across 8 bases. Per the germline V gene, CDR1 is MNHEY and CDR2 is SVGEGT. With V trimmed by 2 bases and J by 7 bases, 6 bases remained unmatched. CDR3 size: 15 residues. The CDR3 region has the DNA TGTGCCAGCAGTTACAGCGGGAGAATCGGCGGGGAGCTGTTTTTT. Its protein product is CASSYSGRIGGELFF.